This entry is about one T cell receptor beta chain. This sample was taken from a study of blood T cell repertoires in COVID-19. At the level of the study: Sites across the United States, Italy and Spain contributed samples from acute and convalescent COVID-19. The cDNA or gDNA used as material had been derived from T cells, B-cell-depleted T cells, or PBMCs.

V gave up 0 bases and J gave up 2 bases, with 9 bases separating them. CDR3 length: 15 amino acids. In germline, CDR1 is MNHEY, CDR2 SVGEGT. Authors' processing steps: Nucleated cell number was recorded as an estimate derived from reference gene primer amplification. Generated by immunoSEQ multiplex PCR, the TCRdb table keeps only in-frame clones and is missing some. The V and J calls and clone size were taken over from that table, and D and trimming were inferred from the DNA. Of around 140,000 clones listed, 88% were seen once; the top ten hold approximately 1.4%. This sequence originates from a woman aged 55-70 years with acute or convalescent COVID-19. The chain employs TRBV6-2 or TRBV6-3 and TRBJ2-3, with D hard to call. What was sequenced was peripheral blood. For the CDR3, the DNA is TGTGCCAGCAGTTACTCGATCGGAGTCACAGATACGCAGTATTTT. Translating it yields CASSYSIGVTDTQYF.